The T cell receptor (beta chain) described here comes from a study of CXCR3-negative and CXCR3-positive naive CD8 T cells. Study-wide background: About 135 million TRB reads in total, about 1.5 +/- 0.3 million per library. The study, taken as a whole, reports: Between one naive subset and the other, surface CD5 was comparable, and TCR strength was inferred from TRB CDR3 properties. When CXCR3-positive naive cells were set against CXCR3-negative naive cells, the former had more hydrophobic TRB CDR3s.

Triplicate approximately 300,000-cell sorts were made of each CD8+ T cell subset. Naivety in CD8+ T cells corresponded to a CD45RO-CCR7+CD27+CD95- phenotype. Comments on this clonotype: Its antigen is not known.

Germline assignment: CDR1 SGHRS and CDR2 YFSETQ. The CDR3 loop spans 15 amino acids. Via 5' RACE with UMI labels, TRB cDNA libraries were prepared. TCRdb reprocessed the 5' RACE reads and keeps a single row for each CDR3 protein, giving no DNA. The table for this sample gives about 120,000 distinct CDR3 sequences. The genes are TRBV5-1 and TRBJ2-7; TCRdb picks TRBD1, but there is no DNA to check that call. This TCR was recovered from a human donor in good health. Some clones in this sample may be carry-over from other donors' samples. The sequenced material came from naive CXCR3+ CD8+ T cells from blood. Noted subset: CD45RO-CCR7+CD27+CD95- naive CD8+ T cells expressing CXCR3 (TNR3+). The CDR3 region is CASSSQTGGNYEQYF.